The entry below gives a single T cell receptor beta chain sequence along with its context. Its specificity is unknown. The data originate from a study of cytomegalovirus exposure and HLA in healthy donors. Overall study findings and caveats: Some TCR beta chains (more than 150 of them) were listed as cytomegalovirus-associated. A few of the chains that were CMV-associated were confirmed in vitro to be specific for CMV antigens. It was reportedly the case that the classifier diagnosed cytomegalovirus status with high specificity and sensitivity.

Germline values: CDR1 ENHRY, CDR2 SYGVKD. V lost 2 bases, J lost 0 bases, and 5 bases lay in between. The CDR3 sequence is 14 residues long. The donors were members of the roughly 120-subject validation cohort (separate from the approximately 670-subject first cohort). The table came from immunoSEQ multiplex PCR; TCRdb's copy has only in-frame clones and leaves some out. The sample includes roughly 310,000 clones, over 75% of them seen just once. J is TRBJ1-5 and V is TRBV10-3; D uncertain. The sequence was collected from a man aged 25-40 years in good health and CMV-seronegative. Sequencing used PBMCs. In DNA, the CDR3 is TGTGCCATCAGTGAGCCGTTTAGCAATCAGCCCCAGCATTTT. This sequence encodes CAISEPFSNQPQHF.